These 15 T cell receptor beta chains originate from one sample sequenced in a study of shared clonotypes between healthy human individuals. Measured with immunoSEQ multiplex PCR; TCRdb has only the in-frame clones, and not every one. The sample includes 2.3 million or so clones, more than 85% of them seen just once. Sequenced sample: naive CD4+ T cells from PBMCs. Subset given: CD45RA+ positively selected. Receptors were obtained from a man in his late teens or twenties in good health. Some clones in this sample may be carry-over from other donors' samples.

As concerns this clone: One end of the junction fails to match germline, which may point to a read error. The chain joins TRBV6-1 to TRBJ2-4; tentatively, D is TRBD2 (5 bases). CDR3 length equals 14 residues. Germline V gene lookup returns CDR1 MNHNS and CDR2 SASEGT. CDR3: CASSEYSRAGPHNF. CDR3 in DNA: TGTGCCAGCAGTGAATATTCGAGGGCGGGTCCCCATAACTTC.

Notes on this clone: In the same sample, other DNA sequences code for this CDR3. The chain links TRBV7-7 to TRBJ2-2; 10 nucleotides match TRBD2. The ends lost 6 bases at V and 5 bases at J; junction bases unmatched: 3. Germline CDR1 reads SSHAT; CDR2 reads FNYEAQ (reference sequence). The CDR3 has 14 amino acids. Written as DNA, the CDR3 is TGTGCCAGCAGTAGGACTAGCGGTACCGGGGAGCTGTTTTTT. Translating gives CASSRTSGTGELFF.

The chain has TRBV4-2 and TRBJ2-6, with D uncertain. CDR1 LGHNA and CDR2 YNFKEQ come from the germline V gene. Trimming left V 4 bases short and J 6 bases short, with 16 bases between. This CDR3 is 16 amino acids long. CDR3 sequence (DNA): TGTGCCAGCAGCCCCTCGGACGGGCGAGTGGCCAACGTCCTGACTTTC. It encodes CASSPSDGRVANVLTF.

J is TRBJ2-7 and V is TRBV11-3; no reliable D call. This CDR3 spans 13 amino acids. Trimming stripped 5 bases from V and 0 bases from J, with 8 bases between. The germline V gene has CDR1 SGHNT and CDR2 YENEEA. CDR3 coding DNA: TGTGCCAGCAGCCAGACGGACTCCTACGAGCAGTACTTC. Amino acid sequence: CASSQTDSYEQYF.

To note about this clone: Within the sample, other DNA sequences also encode this same CDR3. The chain employs TRBV5-1 and TRBJ1-1; D unclear. Trimming cost V 0 bases and J 1 base, with 7 bases left between them. Germline loops: CDR1 SGHRS, CDR2 YFSETQ. CDR3 size: 14 residues. The CDR3 sequence: CASSLVGRNTEAFF. CDR3 sequence (DNA): TGCGCCAGCAGCTTGGTCGGGAGGAACACTGAAGCTTTCTTT. Variable domain in full (rest from reference TRBV5-1 and TRBJ1-1): KAGVTQTPRYLIKTRGQQVTLSCSPISGHRSVSWYQQTPGQGLQFLFEYFSETQRNKGNFPGRFSGRQFSNSRSEMNVSTLELGDSALYLCASSLVGRNTEAFFGQGTRLTVV.

This clone was recorded once. The chain employs TRBV28 and TRBJ1-4; the D is unclear. The CDR3 is 14 residues long. Trimming removed 2 bases at V and 0 bases at J, with 4 bases between. Germline assignment: CDR1 MDHEN and CDR2 SYDVKM. The CDR3 region is CASSLAATNEKLFF. The CDR3 region has the DNA TGTGCCAGCAGTTTAGCAGCAACTAATGAAAAACTGTTTTTT.

The genes are TRBV6-5 and TRBJ1-1; D possibly corresponds to TRBD1 (6 bases). V lost 6 bases to trimming and J lost 10 bases, with 18 bases between them. Germline loops: CDR1 MNHEY, CDR2 SVGAGI. The CDR3 covers 13 residues. As DNA, the CDR3 is TGTGCCAGCAGACCCCGGCAGGGGCCACGAGCTTTCTTT. Translating gives CASRPRQGPRAFF.

This chain connects TRBV4-2 to TRBJ1-1; D possibly corresponds to TRBD1 (6 bases). The V end lost 0 bases, the J end lost 0 bases, and 14 bases lay between the germline ends. This CDR3 has 17 amino acids. The germline CDR1 and CDR2 sequences are LGHNA and YNFKEQ. The CDR3 bases are TGTGCCAGCAGCCAAGATCTGGGACATCGTGTGAACACTGAAGCTTTCTTT. This sequence encodes CASSQDLGHRVNTEAFF.

The chain is built from TRBV2 and TRBJ1-5; no clear D. Germline CDR1 SNHLY, CDR2 FYNNEI. The V end lost 4 bases, the J end lost 5 bases, and 6 bases lay between the germline ends. The CDR3 spans 12 residues. CDR3 loop: CASSGEDQPQHF. The CDR3 bases are TGTGCCAGCAGTGGGGAGGATCAGCCCCAGCATTTT.

V and J are TRBV7-2 and TRBJ2-1, with 14 bases aligning to TRBD2. In germline, CDR1 is SGHTA, CDR2 FQGNSA. V gave up 6 bases and J gave up 6 bases; unmatched junction bases: 13. The CDR3 totals 18 residues. The DNA of the CDR3 is TGTGCCAGCAGAGGGACTAGCGGGAGTAGGTCCGTAACCAATGAGCAGTTCTTC. Translation gives CASRGTSGSRSVTNEQFF.

V usage is TRBV25-1 and J usage is TRBJ2-7; maybe TRBD1 (6 bases). Germline V CDR1 and CDR2: MGHDK, SYGVNS. The CDR3 extends over 16 amino acids. DNA of the CDR3: TGTGCATACAGGGCGTGGGTACCATACGCCTTCTACGAGCAGTACTTC. This gives the protein CAYRAWVPYAFYEQYF.

The chain carries TRBV13 and TRBJ1-1; D is unresolved. CDR3 length: 12 amino acids. Per germline, CDR1 PRHDT and CDR2 FYEKMQ (reference sequence). Trimming shortened V by 6 bases and J by 5 bases, and 10 bases separated the two germline ends. As DNA, the CDR3 is TGTGCCAGCAGTTCCCTTTGGACTGAAGCTTTCTTT. It yields the protein CASSSLWTEAFF.

V gene TRBV7-2 combines with J gene TRBJ2-5, with a tentative D call TRBD1 (6 bases). V dropped 2 bases and J dropped 14 bases, with 15 bases sitting between them. The CDR3 has 12 residues. The germline V gene encodes CDR1 SGHTA and CDR2 FQGNSA. CDR3 region: CASSLLRDKRYF. Written as DNA, the CDR3 is TGTGCCAGCAGCTTACTCCGGGACAAGAGATACTTC.

This sequence joins TRBV6-6 and TRBJ2-1, with D possibly being TRBD2 (7 bases). The length of the CDR3 is 14 residues. Trimming stripped 8 bases from V and 4 bases from J, with 15 bases between. The germline V gene has CDR1 MNHNY and CDR2 SVGAGI (reference sequence). In nucleotides, the CDR3 is TGTGCCAGCGGCCCGGGGGGCCAGTACAATGAGCAGTTCTTC. Its protein is CASGPGGQYNEQFF.

The rearrangement uses TRBV5-4 and TRBJ2-2; D gene unclear. The germline gives CDR1 SGHNT, CDR2 YYREEE (reference sequence). Trimming took 0 bases from V and 5 from J, leaving 11 bases between them. This CDR3 has 15 amino acids. The CDR3 bases are TGTGCCAGCAGCTTGGAACCAGCGAGGACCGGGGAGCTGTTTTTT. Translated, it gives CASSLEPARTGELFF.